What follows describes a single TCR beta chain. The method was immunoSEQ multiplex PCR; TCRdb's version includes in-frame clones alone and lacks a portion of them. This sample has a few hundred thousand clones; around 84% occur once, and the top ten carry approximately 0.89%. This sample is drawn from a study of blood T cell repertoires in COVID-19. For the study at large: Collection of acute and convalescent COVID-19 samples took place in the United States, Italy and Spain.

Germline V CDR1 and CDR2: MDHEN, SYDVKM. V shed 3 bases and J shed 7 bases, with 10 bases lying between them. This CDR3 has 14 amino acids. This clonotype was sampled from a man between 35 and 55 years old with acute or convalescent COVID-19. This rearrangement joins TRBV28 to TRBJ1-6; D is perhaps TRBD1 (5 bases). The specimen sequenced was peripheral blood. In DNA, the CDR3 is TGTGCCAGCAGTTTTCAGGGTCTGAATTCACCCCTCCACTTT. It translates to CASSFQGLNSPLHF.